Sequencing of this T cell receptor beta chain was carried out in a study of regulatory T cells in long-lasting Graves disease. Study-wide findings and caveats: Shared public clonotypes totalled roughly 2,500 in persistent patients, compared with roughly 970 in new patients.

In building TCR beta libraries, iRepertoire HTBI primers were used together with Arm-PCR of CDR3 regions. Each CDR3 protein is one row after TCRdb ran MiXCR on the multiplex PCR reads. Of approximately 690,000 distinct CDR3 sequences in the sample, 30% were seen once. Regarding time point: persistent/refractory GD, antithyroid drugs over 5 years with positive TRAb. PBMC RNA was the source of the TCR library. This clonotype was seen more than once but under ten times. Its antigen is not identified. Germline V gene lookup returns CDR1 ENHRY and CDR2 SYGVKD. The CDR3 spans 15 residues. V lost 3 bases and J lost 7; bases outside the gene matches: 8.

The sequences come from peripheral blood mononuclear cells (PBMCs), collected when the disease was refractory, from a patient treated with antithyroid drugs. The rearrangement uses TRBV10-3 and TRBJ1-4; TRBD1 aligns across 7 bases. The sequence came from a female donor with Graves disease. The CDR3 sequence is CAISDNRGNFEKLFF. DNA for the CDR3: TGTGCCATCAGTGACAACAGGGGCAACTTTGAAAAACTGTTTTTT.